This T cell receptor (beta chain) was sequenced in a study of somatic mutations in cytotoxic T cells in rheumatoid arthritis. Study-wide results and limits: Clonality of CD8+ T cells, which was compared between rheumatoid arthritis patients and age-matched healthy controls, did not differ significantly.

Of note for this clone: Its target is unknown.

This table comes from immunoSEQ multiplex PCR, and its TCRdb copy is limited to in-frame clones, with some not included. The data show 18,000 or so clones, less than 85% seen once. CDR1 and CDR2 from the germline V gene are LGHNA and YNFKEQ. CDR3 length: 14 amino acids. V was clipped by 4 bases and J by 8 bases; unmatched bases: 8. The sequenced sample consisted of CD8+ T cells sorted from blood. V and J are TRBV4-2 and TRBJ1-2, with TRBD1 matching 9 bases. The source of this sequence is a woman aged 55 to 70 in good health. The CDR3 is CASSPAGQGKGYTF. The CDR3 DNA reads TGTGCCAGCAGCCCCGCAGGACAGGGGAAAGGCTACACCTTC.